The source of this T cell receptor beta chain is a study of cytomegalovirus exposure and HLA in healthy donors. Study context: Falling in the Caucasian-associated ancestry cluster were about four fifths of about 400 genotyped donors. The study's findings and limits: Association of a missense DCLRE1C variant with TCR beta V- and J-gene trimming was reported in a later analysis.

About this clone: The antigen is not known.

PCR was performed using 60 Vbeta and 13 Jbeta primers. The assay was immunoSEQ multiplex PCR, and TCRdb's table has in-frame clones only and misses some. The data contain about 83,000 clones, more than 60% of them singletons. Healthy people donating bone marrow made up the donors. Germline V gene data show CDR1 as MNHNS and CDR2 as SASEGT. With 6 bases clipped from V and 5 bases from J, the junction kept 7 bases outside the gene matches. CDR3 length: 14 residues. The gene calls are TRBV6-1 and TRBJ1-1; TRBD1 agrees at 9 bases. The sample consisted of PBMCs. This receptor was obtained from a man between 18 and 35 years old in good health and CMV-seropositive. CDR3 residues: CASSSHRGQTEAFF. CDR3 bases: TGTGCCAGCAGCTCCCACAGGGGGCAAACTGAAGCTTTCTTT.